The rows below give T cell receptor beta chains drawn from one sample of a study of Ad26.COV2.S vaccination and SARS-CoV-2 variants. Data came from immunoSEQ multiplex PCR; TCRdb stores just in-frame clones and leaves some out. In the table there are nearly 400,000 clones, 89% of which are singletons. Specimen: peripheral blood, collected in a trial of Ad26.COV2.S vaccine versus placebo. The receptors here all came from a person between 18 and 60 years old who received the Ad26.COV2.S COVID-19 vaccine or a placebo. Each CDR3 is given with its conserved first and last residue. The D gene is left open where the match is weak. The size of a clone is reported for some rows only, either as once, few or many, or as a class for expanded clones.

j_gene: TRBJ2-2
v_gene: TRBV5-8
d_gene: NA
abundance: few
CDR3aa: CASSLGQNTGELFF
CDR3nt: TGTGCCAGCAGCTTGGGACAGAACACCGGGGAGCTGTTTTTT

j_gene: TRBJ2-7
v_gene: TRBV3-1/TRBV3-2
d_gene: NA
abundance: NA
CDR3aa: CASSQGQSQGYEQYF
CDR3nt: TGTGCCAGCAGCCAAGGACAGAGCCAAGGGTACGAGCAGTACTTC

j_gene: TRBJ2-3
v_gene: TRBV4-2
d_gene: TRBD2
abundance: NA
CDR3aa: CASSQVSGSQADTQYF
CDR3nt: TGTGCCAGCAGCCAAGTCAGCGGGAGTCAGGCAGATACGCAGTATTTT

j_gene: TRBJ2-1
v_gene: TRBV7-9
d_gene: TRBD2
abundance: NA
CDR3aa: CASSHGGALGNEQFF
CDR3nt: TGTGCCAGCAGCCACGGGGGGGCGCTTGGCAATGAGCAGTTCTTC

j_gene: TRBJ1-2
v_gene: TRBV5-1
d_gene: NA
abundance: NA
CDR3aa: CASSAGPAAGYTF
CDR3nt: TGCGCCAGCAGCGCGGGGCCGGCCGCGGGCTACACCTTC

j_gene: TRBJ2-7
v_gene: TRBV4-1
d_gene: TRBD1
abundance: NA
CDR3aa: CASSQDQGAGHEQYF
CDR3nt: TGCGCCAGCAGCCAAGATCAGGGGGCCGGCCACGAGCAGTACTTC

j_gene: TRBJ2-7
v_gene: TRBV5-4
d_gene: NA
abundance: NA
CDR3aa: CASSRLSVKDEQYF
CDR3nt: TGTGCCAGCAGCCGGTTGAGTGTAAAAGACGAGCAGTACTTC

j_gene: TRBJ2-1
v_gene: TRBV6-6
d_gene: TRBD1
abundance: NA
CDR3aa: CASSSGQGPGFF
CDR3nt: TGTGCCAGCAGTAGTGGACAGGGCCCGGGGTTCTTC

j_gene: TRBJ2-7
v_gene: TRBV2
d_gene: NA
abundance: NA
CDR3aa: CASSDNYEQYF
CDR3nt: TGTGCCAGCAGTGATAACTACGAGCAGTACTTC

j_gene: TRBJ1-2
v_gene: TRBV19
d_gene: TRBD1
abundance: many
CDR3aa: CASKPRGTAYGYTF
CDR3nt: TGTGCCAGTAAACCCCGTGGGACAGCTTATGGCTACACCTTC

j_gene: TRBJ2-1
v_gene: TRBV5-1
d_gene: TRBD2
abundance: NA
CDR3aa: CASSRLGTSGTIGAEQFF
CDR3nt: TGCGCCAGCAGCCGACTCGGGACTAGCGGGACAATTGGGGCTGAGCAGTTCTTC

j_gene: TRBJ1-6
v_gene: TRBV4-2
d_gene: NA
abundance: few
CDR3aa: CASSPESLYNSPLHF
CDR3nt: TGTGCCAGCAGCCCGGAAAGTTTATATAATTCACCCCTCCACTTT

j_gene: TRBJ2-3
v_gene: TRBV11-2
d_gene: TRBD1
abundance: NA
CDR3aa: CASSEQGAGDTQYF
CDR3nt: TGTGCCAGCAGCGAACAGGGGGCAGGAGATACGCAGTATTTT

j_gene: TRBJ1-2
v_gene: TRBV28
d_gene: TRBD1
abundance: NA
CDR3aa: CASNTGASNYGYTF
CDR3nt: TGTGCCAGCAATACAGGGGCGTCTAACTATGGCTACACCTTC

j_gene: TRBJ2-1
v_gene: TRBV11-2
d_gene: TRBD1
abundance: NA
CDR3aa: CASSAWTGANYNEQFF
CDR3nt: TGTGCCAGCAGCGCATGGACAGGGGCTAACTACAATGAGCAGTTCTTC

j_gene: TRBJ2-7
v_gene: TRBV28
d_gene: NA
abundance: NA
CDR3aa: CASRRRAYRNTYEQYF
CDR3nt: TGTGCCAGCAGACGTAGGGCCTACAGAAATACCTACGAGCAGTACTTC

j_gene: TRBJ1-1
v_gene: TRBV7-9
d_gene: NA
abundance: NA
CDR3aa: CASSSTGHPNTEAFF
CDR3nt: TGTGCCAGCAGCTCTACGGGACACCCGAACACTGAAGCTTTCTTT

j_gene: TRBJ2-1
v_gene: TRBV5-1
d_gene: TRBD2
abundance: NA
CDR3aa: CASSFTSGSHEQFF
CDR3nt: TGCGCCAGCAGCTTTACTAGCGGGAGTCACGAGCAGTTCTTC

j_gene: TRBJ2-6
v_gene: TRBV30
d_gene: TRBD2
abundance: NA
CDR3aa: CAWRRGSGSSGANVLTF
CDR3nt: TGTGCCTGGAGGAGGGGTAGCGGGAGCTCTGGGGCCAACGTCCTGACTTTC

j_gene: TRBJ2-1
v_gene: TRBV23-1
d_gene: TRBD2
abundance: NA
CDR3aa: CVPATPLAGRRDEQFF
CDR3nt: TGCGTTCCAGCAACCCCCCTAGCGGGAAGGAGGGATGAGCAGTTCTTC

j_gene: TRBJ2-7
v_gene: TRBV11-3
d_gene: NA
abundance: once
CDR3aa: CASSSEPTPAYEQYF
CDR3nt: TGTGCCAGCAGCTCCGAGCCGACGCCAGCCTACGAGCAGTACTTC

j_gene: TRBJ2-3
v_gene: TRBV7-9
d_gene: TRBD2
abundance: NA
CDR3aa: CASSLVAGTSGTDTQYF
CDR3nt: TGTGCCAGCAGCTTAGTAGCTGGGACTAGCGGCACAGATACGCAGTATTTT

j_gene: TRBJ2-5
v_gene: TRBV4-1
d_gene: NA
abundance: NA
CDR3aa: CASSLGEAQQETQYF
CDR3nt: TGCGCCAGCAGCCTCGGCGAGGCCCAACAAGAGACCCAGTACTTC

j_gene: TRBJ2-7
v_gene: TRBV5-4
d_gene: NA
abundance: NA
CDR3aa: CASAKGGPGSYEQYF
CDR3nt: TGTGCCAGCGCAAAAGGGGGGCCGGGGAGCTACGAGCAGTACTTC

j_gene: TRBJ2-7
v_gene: TRBV19
d_gene: TRBD2
abundance: NA
CDR3aa: CASSIRGRGGYEQYF
CDR3nt: TGTGCCAGTAGTATACGCGGGAGGGGAGGCTACGAGCAGTACTTC

j_gene: TRBJ2-3
v_gene: TRBV3-1/TRBV3-2
d_gene: NA
abundance: NA
CDR3aa: CASSPLGRDTQYF
CDR3nt: TGTGCCAGCAGTCCACTCGGCCGGGATACGCAGTATTTT

j_gene: TRBJ2-2
v_gene: TRBV5-6
d_gene: TRBD1
abundance: NA
CDR3aa: CASTPSDRVYAGELFF
CDR3nt: TGTGCCAGCACCCCCTCGGACAGGGTGTACGCCGGGGAGCTGTTTTTT

j_gene: TRBJ2-7
v_gene: TRBV5-1
d_gene: NA
abundance: NA
CDR3aa: CASSPGGDEQYF
CDR3nt: TGCGCCAGCAGCCCCGGTGGGGACGAGCAGTACTTC

j_gene: TRBJ2-7
v_gene: TRBV5-1
d_gene: NA
abundance: NA
CDR3aa: CASSLSTGGEQYF
CDR3nt: TGCGCCAGCAGCTTGTCCACTGGGGGCGAGCAGTACTTC

j_gene: TRBJ1-5
v_gene: TRBV19
d_gene: NA
abundance: NA
CDR3aa: CASRLGQGPYYSNQPQHF
CDR3nt: TGTGCCAGTAGATTGGGGCAGGGACCATACTATAGCAATCAGCCCCAGCATTTT

j_gene: TRBJ2-1
v_gene: TRBV7-3
d_gene: TRBD1
abundance: NA
CDR3aa: CASSLNSGTGNEQFF
CDR3nt: TGTGCCAGCAGCTTAAACTCCGGGACAGGCAATGAGCAGTTCTTC

j_gene: TRBJ1-4
v_gene: TRBV3-1/TRBV3-2
d_gene: NA
abundance: NA
CDR3aa: CASSLGGTNEKLFF
CDR3nt: TGTGCCAGCAGCCTTGGGGGGACTAATGAAAAACTGTTTTTT

j_gene: TRBJ2-2
v_gene: TRBV21-1
d_gene: NA
abundance: NA
CDR3aa: CASSTSGTGFNTGELFF
CDR3nt: TGTGCCAGCAGCACCTCCGGGACAGGGTTTAACACCGGGGAGCTGTTTTTT

j_gene: TRBJ1-3
v_gene: TRBV6-5
d_gene: NA
abundance: NA
CDR3aa: CASSPDRLSGNTIYF
CDR3nt: TGTGCCAGCAGTCCAGACAGACTCTCTGGAAACACCATATATTTT

j_gene: TRBJ2-7
v_gene: TRBV24-1
d_gene: NA
abundance: NA
CDR3aa: CATSDLLRDEQYF
CDR3nt: TGTGCCACCAGTGATCTCCTCAGGGACGAGCAGTACTTC

j_gene: TRBJ2-4
v_gene: TRBV7-9
d_gene: NA
abundance: NA
CDR3aa: CASSTGQRTQRLAKNIQYF
CDR3nt: TGTGCCAGCAGCACAGGACAGAGAACCCAAAGATTAGCCAAAAACATTCAGTACTTC

j_gene: TRBJ2-2
v_gene: TRBV21-1
d_gene: NA
abundance: NA
CDR3aa: CASSKSPAGERTGELFF
CDR3nt: TGTGCCAGCAGCAAGTCCCCAGCAGGAGAACGTACCGGGGAGCTGTTTTTT

j_gene: TRBJ2-2
v_gene: TRBV28
d_gene: NA
abundance: NA
CDR3aa: CASSRPGSAGELFF
CDR3nt: TGTGCCAGCAGCCGACCAGGGAGCGCCGGGGAGCTGTTTTTT

j_gene: TRBJ1-5
v_gene: TRBV7-2
d_gene: NA
abundance: NA
CDR3aa: CASSLRLGLNQPQHF
CDR3nt: TGTGCCAGCAGCTTAAGGTTAGGCCTAAATCAGCCCCAGCATTTT

j_gene: TRBJ2-5
v_gene: TRBV5-4
d_gene: NA
abundance: once
CDR3aa: CASSLGAPGNQETQYF
CDR3nt: TGTGCCAGCAGCTTGGGGGCCCCGGGGAACCAAGAGACCCAGTACTTC

j_gene: TRBJ2-5
v_gene: TRBV6-5
d_gene: TRBD1
abundance: NA
CDR3aa: CASTPPGQGQTQYF
CDR3nt: TGTGCCAGCACTCCACCGGGACAGGGGCAGACCCAGTACTTC